At least ten counts were recorded for the clone carrying this T cell receptor beta chain. The antigen is not known. Source material was 2 million unsorted PBMCs, stored at -80 °C in RNAlater. These data are taken from a study of neurological immune-mediated disorders. Regarding the study as a whole: None of the CDR3 amino acid sequences in expanded clones turned up in more than one subject, which points to private repertoires in all groups.

As for the cDNA, it was generated by 5'RACE with 10-nucleotide random UMIs. Over 180 million TCR-beta sequences from 15-18 subjects were obtained in each sequencing run. Via MiXCR, TCRdb re-called the 5' RACE reads, giving one row per CDR3 protein. Found here are about 36,000 distinct CDR3 sequences, over 9% of them singletons; the top ten hold 6.6%. Input material: PBMCs. The source is a woman aged 30 to 39 with HTLV-1-associated myelopathy (HAM/TSP).

CDR3 bases: TGCAGCATGACAGGTCGTTTGGACACTGAAGCTTTCTTT. This translates into CSMTGRLDTEAFF. The chain recombines TRBV29-1 with TRBJ1-1, with D possibly TRBD1 on 6 matching bases. Germline V CDR1 and CDR2: SQVTM, ANQGSEA. V lost 8 bases, J lost 3 bases, and 16 bases lay in between. The CDR3 extends over 13 amino acids.